This T cell receptor beta chain is drawn from a study of response to subunit inactivated influenza vaccine. Broader study findings: Few new T cells, the authors suggested, are recruited by each seasonal influenza vaccination.

About this clonotype itself: The antigen is undetermined.

TCRdb reprocessed the RT-PCR reads with MiXCR, giving one entry per CDR3 protein. The sample consists of approximately 530,000 distinct CDR3 sequences, 6.5% to 8% of them appearing once. The sequenced sample was PBMCs from blood, obtained roughly 24 months after vaccination. The source is a man in his fifties or sixties who received an inactivated influenza vaccine.

This CDR3 reads CASSQDRLPLHRNIQYF. CDR3 in DNA: TGTGCCAGCAGCCAGGACAGACTACCATTACATAGGAACATTCAGTACTTC. The chain employs TRBV12-3 or TRBV12-4 and TRBJ2-4; D possibly corresponds to TRBD1 (6 bases). The CDR3 runs 17 residues. Trimming cost V 6 bases and J 7 bases, with 25 bases left between them.